Listed below are T cell receptor beta chains from one sample, sequenced in a study of CD8+ T cells in alopecia areata. The method was immunoSEQ multiplex PCR; TCRdb's version includes in-frame clones alone and lacks a portion of them. The sample consists of approximately 170,000 clones, 45% to 75% of them appearing once. The specimen was CD4+ T cells sorted from blood, collected at week 4, from a patient treated with tofacitinib. All receptors derive from a human donor with alopecia areata. Each CDR3 is given with its conserved first and last residue. Fields, in order: V gene, D gene, clone size, J gene, CDR3 DNA, CDR3 protein. D genes are given only for firm matches. A row's size may be missing; if present it is once, few, many or a size class.

v_gene: TRBV7-2; d_gene: NA; abundance: NA; j_gene: TRBJ1-2; CDR3nt: TGTGCCAGCAGCCCCCGGGCGTCACTTAGGGTCTATGGCTACACCTTC; CDR3aa: CASSPRASLRVYGYTF
v_gene: TRBV7-2; d_gene: TRBD1; abundance: once; j_gene: TRBJ1-2; CDR3nt: TGTGCCAGCAGCTCGGGACAGGGAGAAGGAGGCTACACCTTC; CDR3aa: CASSSGQGEGGYTF
v_gene: TRBV15; d_gene: NA; abundance: NA; j_gene: TRBJ2-3; CDR3nt: TGTGCCACCTCAGCGGGCCGCACAGATACGCAGTATTTT; CDR3aa: CATSAGRTDTQYF
v_gene: TRBV28; d_gene: TRBD1; abundance: few; j_gene: TRBJ2-3; CDR3nt: TGTGCCAGCAGTTCCGGGACAGGGGTCACAGATACGCAGTATTTT; CDR3aa: CASSSGTGVTDTQYF
v_gene: TRBV27; d_gene: NA; abundance: NA; j_gene: TRBJ1-5; CDR3nt: TGTGCCAGCAGTTTATCCAGGGACCAGCCCCAGCATTTT; CDR3aa: CASSLSRDQPQHF
v_gene: TRBV29-1; d_gene: TRBD2; abundance: once; j_gene: TRBJ2-5; CDR3nt: TGCAGCGTCGGGGCCGACAGCGGGAGGCCGAGGGAGACCCAGTACTTC; CDR3aa: CSVGADSGRPRETQYF
v_gene: TRBV30; d_gene: NA; abundance: NA; j_gene: TRBJ2-1; CDR3nt: TGTGCCCGACAGACCGGAGTGGAGCAGTTCTTC; CDR3aa: CARQTGVEQFF
v_gene: TRBV13; d_gene: NA; abundance: NA; j_gene: TRBJ1-1; CDR3nt: TGTGCCAGCAGCTTAGGGCGGGGCGCTTTCTTT; CDR3aa: CASSLGRGAFF
v_gene: TRBV2; d_gene: NA; abundance: NA; j_gene: TRBJ1-3; CDR3nt: TGTGCCAGCCGAACCTCGGGACACTCAAACACCATATATTTT; CDR3aa: CASRTSGHSNTIYF
v_gene: TRBV5-1; d_gene: TRBD2; abundance: NA; j_gene: TRBJ2-1; CDR3nt: TGCGCCAGCAGCGTTCTAGCGGGGGGATACAATGAGCAGTTCTTC; CDR3aa: CASSVLAGGYNEQFF
v_gene: TRBV5-1; d_gene: NA; abundance: NA; j_gene: TRBJ2-6; CDR3nt: TGCGCCAGCAGCTTGGCAGCTTTTGGGGCCAACGTCCTGACTTTC; CDR3aa: CASSLAAFGANVLTF
v_gene: TRBV4-3; d_gene: NA; abundance: once; j_gene: TRBJ2-5; CDR3nt: TGCGCCAGCAGCCAAGCGAACAGGGGAGGAGAGACCCAGTACTTC; CDR3aa: CASSQANRGGETQYF
v_gene: TRBV6-6; d_gene: NA; abundance: once; j_gene: TRBJ1-1; CDR3nt: TGTGCCAGCAGTTATCCTTCCGGGACCGAAGCTTTCTTT; CDR3aa: CASSYPSGTEAFF
v_gene: TRBV30; d_gene: NA; abundance: NA; j_gene: TRBJ1-2; CDR3nt: TGTGCCTGGAGTGAGGGAGGGAGTGGCTACACCTTC; CDR3aa: CAWSEGGSGYTF
v_gene: TRBV29-1; d_gene: NA; abundance: few; j_gene: TRBJ1-1; CDR3nt: TGCAGCGTTGAGGCGCCAGCTGGATTTGAAGCTTTCTTT; CDR3aa: CSVEAPAGFEAFF
v_gene: TRBV29-1; d_gene: NA; abundance: NA; j_gene: TRBJ2-5; CDR3nt: TGCAGCGTTACCCAGGGGGAGACCCAGTACTTC; CDR3aa: CSVTQGETQYF
v_gene: TRBV29-1; d_gene: TRBD1; abundance: few; j_gene: TRBJ1-3; CDR3nt: TGCAGCGTTGCTGTGCAGGGGGTCAACACCATATATTTT; CDR3aa: CSVAVQGVNTIYF
v_gene: TRBV9; d_gene: TRBD1; abundance: few; j_gene: TRBJ2-5; CDR3nt: TGTGCCAGCAGCGTAGCAGGGGGTTACGAGACCCAGTACTTC; CDR3aa: CASSVAGGYETQYF